These T cell receptor beta chains were read from a single sample in a study of post-analysis software for immune sequencing data. In TCRdb, the PCR reads were re-called with MiXCR into one record per CDR3 protein. The table shows fewer than 850,000 distinct CDR3 sequences, with 25% to 30% occurring only once. Sequenced material: blood. Source of these receptors: a girl under 18 with multiple sclerosis. The CDR3 runs from the conserved cysteine through the conserved F or W. Each record gives: J gene, V gene, D gene, CDR3 protein. The D gene is left open where the match is weak.

TRBJ2-1	TRBV9	TRBD2	CASSGLAGGPSNEQFF
TRBJ2-3	TRBV3-1	NA	CASSPFGRADTQYF
TRBJ1-6	TRBV2	TRBD1	CASRLSRDRVNSPLHF
TRBJ2-4	TRBV20-1	TRBD2	CSAEGVAGGPRENIQYF
TRBJ2-1	TRBV11-2	TRBD2	CASSSGASGGYNEQFF
TRBJ2-7	TRBV20-1	NA	CSASPTGRGYEQYF
TRBJ2-5	TRBV10-3	NA	CAISALGQAKETQYF
TRBJ1-6	TRBV4-1	TRBD1	CASSQDRGQVDSPLHF
TRBJ2-1	TRBV20-1	TRBD2	CSARKAGSDNEQFF
TRBJ2-1	TRBV4-3	TRBD2	CASNQELAGLDLGNEQFF
TRBJ1-2	TRBV7-8	NA	CASSPPLRGGYGYTF
TRBJ2-3	TRBV27	TRBD2	CASSLSGRPTDTQYF
TRBJ1-2	TRBV6-5	NA	CASTPGRADSYGYTF
TRBJ2-1	TRBV20-1	TRBD2	CSASAPSGVNEQFF
TRBJ2-5	TRBV7-9	NA	CASRSLRGEETQYF
TRBJ2-7	TRBV15	NA	CATSTRQSYEQYF
TRBJ2-1	TRBV9	NA	CASSVGAGRDLNEQFF
TRBJ1-5	TRBV3-1	NA	CASSHGLSNQPQHF
TRBJ2-5	TRBV20-1	TRBD2	CSAQPMSGLGAQYF
TRBJ1-5	TRBV18	NA	CASSESVSNQPQHF
TRBJ2-5	TRBV20-1	TRBD2	CSATHGTSGETQYF
TRBJ2-3	TRBV4-3	TRBD2	CASSPGTRSTDTQYF
TRBJ2-1	TRBV25-1	TRBD2	CASSRGGGLVEQFF
TRBJ2-1	TRBV18	NA	CASSPPSGAAPYNEQFF
TRBJ2-3	TRBV5-1	TRBD2	CASSLELAATDTQYF
TRBJ2-1	TRBV29-1	NA	CSVDTTSTNNEQFF
TRBJ1-4	TRBV29-1	NA	CSVEDLSGRGEEKLFF
TRBJ2-1	TRBV7-9	NA	CASLGQNYNEQFF
TRBJ1-5	TRBV6-1	TRBD1	CASSEIGTGGNQPQHF
TRBJ1-2	TRBV6-1	NA	CASRLGGYTF
TRBJ1-2	TRBV29-1	NA	CSVAGGRAGANYGYTF
TRBJ1-4	TRBV5-6	NA	CASSAVGEEKLFF
TRBJ1-1	TRBV9	NA	CASSGGGTEAFF
TRBJ1-6	TRBV2	NA	CASTDRRNSPLHF
TRBJ2-3	TRBV29-1	NA	CSDEGQGQSDTQYF
TRBJ1-2	TRBV20-1	TRBD1	CSARRTGGYGYTF
TRBJ2-1	TRBV7-2	NA	CASSLARSDNEQFF
TRBJ1-5	TRBV5-5	NA	CASSVHSGDRQPQHF
TRBJ2-5	TRBV28	TRBD2	CASSLVGLAATETQYF
TRBJ2-7	TRBV7-2	TRBD1	CASSFVKDRAYEQYF
TRBJ2-7	TRBV6-6	NA	CASSRPGEVYEQYF
TRBJ2-5	TRBV6-6	NA	CASSYTRLETQYF
TRBJ2-4	TRBV12-3/TRBV12-4	TRBD2	CASSLPRLAGNIQYF
TRBJ2-3	TRBV10-3	NA	CAIREGAGDTQYF
TRBJ1-5	TRBV24-1	NA	CATSDSPSSNQPQHF
TRBJ2-4	TRBV12-3/TRBV12-4	NA	CASSPGAIKNIQYF
TRBJ2-5	TRBV7-2	NA	CASSAARGNTQYF
TRBJ1-2	TRBV2	NA	CASSDRSPTYGYTF
TRBJ1-6	TRBV6-5	NA	CASSYRTPQSPLHF
TRBJ1-4	TRBV7-2	TRBD1	CASSRSTGGDEKLFF
TRBJ1-1	TRBV20-1	NA	CSASSLNTEAFF
TRBJ2-3	TRBV11-2	NA	CASRANRWEDTQYF